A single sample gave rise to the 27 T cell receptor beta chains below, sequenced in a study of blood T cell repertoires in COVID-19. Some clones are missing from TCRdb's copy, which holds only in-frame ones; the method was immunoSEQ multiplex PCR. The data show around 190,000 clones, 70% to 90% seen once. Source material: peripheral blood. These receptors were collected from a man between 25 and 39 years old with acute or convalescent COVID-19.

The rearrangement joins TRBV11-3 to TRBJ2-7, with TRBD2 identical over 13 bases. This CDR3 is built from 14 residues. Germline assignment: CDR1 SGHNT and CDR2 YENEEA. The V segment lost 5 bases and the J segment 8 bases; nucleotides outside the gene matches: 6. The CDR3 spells CASSRTSGSYKQYF. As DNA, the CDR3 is TGTGCCAGCAGCCGGACTAGCGGGAGTTACAAGCAGTACTTC.

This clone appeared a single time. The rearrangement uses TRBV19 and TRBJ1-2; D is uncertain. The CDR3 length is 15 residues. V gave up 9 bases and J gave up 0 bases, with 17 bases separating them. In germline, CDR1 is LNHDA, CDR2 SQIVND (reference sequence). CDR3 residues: CASSSSSAPNYGYTF. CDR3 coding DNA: TGTGCCAGCAGCTCGAGCAGCGCCCCTAACTATGGCTACACCTTC.

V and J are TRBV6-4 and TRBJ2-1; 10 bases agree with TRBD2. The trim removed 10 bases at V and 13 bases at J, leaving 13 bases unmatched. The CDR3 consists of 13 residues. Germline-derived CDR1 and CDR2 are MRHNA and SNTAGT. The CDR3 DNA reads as TGTGCCACCTCGGAGATTAGCGGGGGGATACAGTTCTTC. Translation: CATSEISGGIQFF.

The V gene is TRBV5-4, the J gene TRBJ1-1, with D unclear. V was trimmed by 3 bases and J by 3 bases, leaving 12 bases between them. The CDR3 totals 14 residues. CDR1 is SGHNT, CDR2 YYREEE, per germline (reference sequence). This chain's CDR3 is CASSSEGGDTEAFF. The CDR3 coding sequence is TGTGCCAGCAGCTCTGAGGGCGGAGACACTGAAGCTTTCTTT. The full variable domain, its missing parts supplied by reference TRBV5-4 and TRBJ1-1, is ETGVTQSPTHLIKTRGQQVTLRCSSQSGHNTVSWYQQALGQGPQFIFQYYREEENGRGNFPPRFSGLQFPNYSSELNVNALELDDSALYLCASSSEGGDTEAFFGQGTRLTVV.

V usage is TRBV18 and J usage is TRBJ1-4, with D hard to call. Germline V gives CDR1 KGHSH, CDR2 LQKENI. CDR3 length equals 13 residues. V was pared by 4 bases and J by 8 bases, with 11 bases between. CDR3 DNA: TGTGCCAGCTCACGAGCCCGGGAGGAAAAACTGTTTTTT. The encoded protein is CASSRAREEKLFF.

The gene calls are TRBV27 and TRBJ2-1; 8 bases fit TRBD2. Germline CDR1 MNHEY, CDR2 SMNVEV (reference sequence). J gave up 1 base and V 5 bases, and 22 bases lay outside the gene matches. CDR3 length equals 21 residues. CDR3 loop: CASSQSRAQVKGTRSYNEQFF. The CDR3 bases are TGTGCCAGCAGTCAATCCAGGGCACAAGTAAAGGGGACTAGGTCCTACAATGAGCAGTTCTTC.

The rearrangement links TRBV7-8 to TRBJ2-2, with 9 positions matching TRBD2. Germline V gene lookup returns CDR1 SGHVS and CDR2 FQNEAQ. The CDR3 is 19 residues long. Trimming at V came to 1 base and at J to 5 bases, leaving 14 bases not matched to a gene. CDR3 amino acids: CASSLDPLGAGGRTGELFF. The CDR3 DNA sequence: TGTGCCAGCAGCTTAGACCCCTTGGGGGCGGGAGGGCGAACCGGGGAGCTGTTTTTT.

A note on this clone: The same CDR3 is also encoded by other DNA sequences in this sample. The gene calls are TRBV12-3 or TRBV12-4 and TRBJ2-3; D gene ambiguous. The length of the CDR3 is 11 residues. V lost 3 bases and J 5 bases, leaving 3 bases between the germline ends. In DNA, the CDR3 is TGTGCCAGCAGTTTGAGAGATACGCAGTATTTT. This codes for CASSLRDTQYF.

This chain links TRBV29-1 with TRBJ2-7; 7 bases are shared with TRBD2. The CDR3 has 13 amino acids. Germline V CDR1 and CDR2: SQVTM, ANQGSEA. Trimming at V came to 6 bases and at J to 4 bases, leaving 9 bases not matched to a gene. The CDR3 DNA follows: TGCAGCGTGATGACGGGAGGACTATACGAGCAGTACTTC. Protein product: CSVMTGGLYEQYF.

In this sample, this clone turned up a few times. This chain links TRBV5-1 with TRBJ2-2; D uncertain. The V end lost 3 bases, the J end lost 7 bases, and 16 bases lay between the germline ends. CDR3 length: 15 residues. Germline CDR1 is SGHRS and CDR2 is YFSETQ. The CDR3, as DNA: TGCGCCAGCAGCTCCGCGAGTAACTACATCGGGGAGCTGTTTTTT. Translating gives CASSSASNYIGELFF.

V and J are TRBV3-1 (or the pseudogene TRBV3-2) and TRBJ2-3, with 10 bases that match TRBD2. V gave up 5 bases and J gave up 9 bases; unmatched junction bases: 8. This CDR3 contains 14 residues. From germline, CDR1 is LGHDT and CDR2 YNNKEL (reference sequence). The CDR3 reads CASSKLAGRRTQYF. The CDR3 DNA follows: TGTGCCAGCAGCAAACTAGCGGGAAGAAGGACGCAGTATTTT.

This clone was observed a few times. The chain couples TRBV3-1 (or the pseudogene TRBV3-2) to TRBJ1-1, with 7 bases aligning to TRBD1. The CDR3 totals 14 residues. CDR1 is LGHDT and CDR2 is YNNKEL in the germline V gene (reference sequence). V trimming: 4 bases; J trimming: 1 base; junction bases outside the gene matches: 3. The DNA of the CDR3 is TGTGCCAGCAGCCGAAACAGGGGGAACACTGAAGCTTTCTTT. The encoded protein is CASSRNRGNTEAFF.

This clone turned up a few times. The CDR3 sequence is CSASRGSNTEAFF. For the CDR3, the DNA is TGCAGTGCTAGTAGGGGCTCGAACACTGAAGCTTTCTTT. The chain links TRBV20-1 to TRBJ1-1; weak D call: TRBD1 (5 bases). The CDR3 covers 13 residues. Germline CDR1 is DFQATT and CDR2 is SNEGSKA (reference sequence). Trimming cost V 3 bases and J 1 base, with 9 bases left between them.

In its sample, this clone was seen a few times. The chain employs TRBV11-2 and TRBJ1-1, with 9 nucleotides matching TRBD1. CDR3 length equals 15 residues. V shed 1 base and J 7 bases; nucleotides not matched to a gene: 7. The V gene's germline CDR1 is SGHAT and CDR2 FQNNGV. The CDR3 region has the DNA TGTGCCAGCAGCTTAGTCTTACAGGGGGCCAATGAAGCTTTCTTT. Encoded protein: CASSLVLQGANEAFF.

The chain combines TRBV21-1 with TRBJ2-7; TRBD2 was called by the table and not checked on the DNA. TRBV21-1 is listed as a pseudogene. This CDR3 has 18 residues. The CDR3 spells CASSNGLAGNSRSYEQYF. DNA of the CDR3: TGTGCCAGCAGCAATGGACTAGCGGGAAATAGTAGGTCCTACGAGCAGTACTTC.

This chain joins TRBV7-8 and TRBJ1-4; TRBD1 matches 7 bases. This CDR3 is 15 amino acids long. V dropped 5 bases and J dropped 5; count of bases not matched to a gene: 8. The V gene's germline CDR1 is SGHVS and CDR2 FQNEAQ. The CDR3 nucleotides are TGTGCCAGCAGCACCCCGGGACAGCTAAATGAAAAACTGTTTTTT. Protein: CASSTPGQLNEKLFF. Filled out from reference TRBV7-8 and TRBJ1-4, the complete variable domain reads GAGVSQSPRYKVAKRGQDVALRCDPISGHVSLFWYQQALGQGPEFLTYFQNEAQLDKSGLPSDRFFAERPEGSVSTLKIQRTQQEDSAVYLCASSTPGQLNEKLFFGSGTQLSVL.

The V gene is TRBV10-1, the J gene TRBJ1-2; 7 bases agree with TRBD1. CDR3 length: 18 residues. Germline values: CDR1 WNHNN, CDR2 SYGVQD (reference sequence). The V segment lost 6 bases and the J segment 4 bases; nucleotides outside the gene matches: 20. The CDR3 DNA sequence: TGCGCCAGCAGCGAAAAACTTGCCGGGACAGTGGACCTCTATGGCTACACCTTC. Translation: CASSEKLAGTVDLYGYTF.

The CDR3 reads CASSKGGLAGLNSYEQYF. The CDR3 DNA reads as TGCGCCAGCAGCAAAGGGGGACTAGCGGGACTAAACTCCTACGAGCAGTACTTC. The gene calls are TRBV5-1 and TRBJ2-7; 13 bases align to TRBD2. CDR3 length: 18 residues. V lost 4 bases to trimming and J lost 0 bases; unmatched junction nucleotides: 10. CDR1 and CDR2 (germline): SGHRS, YFSETQ.

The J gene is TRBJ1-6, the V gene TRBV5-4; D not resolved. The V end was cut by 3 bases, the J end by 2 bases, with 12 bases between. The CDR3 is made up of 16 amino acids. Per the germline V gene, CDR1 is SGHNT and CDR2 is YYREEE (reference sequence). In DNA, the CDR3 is TGTGCCAGCAGCTCGGTTGGGCAGGCCTATAATTCACCCCTCCACTTT. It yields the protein CASSSVGQAYNSPLHF.

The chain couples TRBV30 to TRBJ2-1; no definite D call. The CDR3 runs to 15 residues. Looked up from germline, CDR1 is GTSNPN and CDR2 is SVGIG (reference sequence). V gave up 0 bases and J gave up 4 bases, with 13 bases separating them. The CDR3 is CAWSVRSQPYNEQFF. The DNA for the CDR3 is TGTGCCTGGAGTGTACGGAGCCAGCCATACAATGAGCAGTTCTTC.

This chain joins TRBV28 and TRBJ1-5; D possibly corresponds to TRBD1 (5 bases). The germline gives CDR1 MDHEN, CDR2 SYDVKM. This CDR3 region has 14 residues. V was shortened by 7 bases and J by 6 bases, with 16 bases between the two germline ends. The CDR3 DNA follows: TGTGCCAGCACCAGGGCTCGGTTACCTCAGCCCCAGCATTTT. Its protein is CASTRARLPQPQHF.

The CDR3 DNA follows: TGTGCCTGGAGTGTACTGTATGGCTACACCTTC. Amino acid sequence: CAWSVLYGYTF. The rearrangement joins TRBV30 to TRBJ1-2; D gene ambiguous. Germline assignment: CDR1 GTSNPN and CDR2 SVGIG (reference sequence). The V end lost 0 bases, the J end lost 5 bases, and 4 bases lay between the germline ends. The CDR3 has 11 residues.

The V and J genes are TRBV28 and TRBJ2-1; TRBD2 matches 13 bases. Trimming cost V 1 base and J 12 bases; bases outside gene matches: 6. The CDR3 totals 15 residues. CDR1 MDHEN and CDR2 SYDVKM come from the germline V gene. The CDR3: CASSLSGTSGIRQFF. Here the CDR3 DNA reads TGTGCCAGCAGTTTATCCGGGACTAGCGGGATACGGCAGTTCTTC.

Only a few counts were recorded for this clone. The CDR3 sequence: CASSYRVGEKLFF. In DNA form, the CDR3 reads TGTGCCAGCAGTTACAGGGTTGGGGAAAAACTGTTTTTT. The chain couples TRBV27 to TRBJ1-4; D perhaps matches TRBD1 (6 bases). The V gene lost 4 bases and the J gene lost 8 bases, with 11 bases spanning the gap. The CDR3 is 13 residues long. Germline CDR1 and CDR2: MNHEY and SMNVEV (reference sequence).

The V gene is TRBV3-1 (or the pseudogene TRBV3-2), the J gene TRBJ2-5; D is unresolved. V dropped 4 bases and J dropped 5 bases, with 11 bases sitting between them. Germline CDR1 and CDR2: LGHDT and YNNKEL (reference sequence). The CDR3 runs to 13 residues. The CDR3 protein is CASSLRGKETQYF. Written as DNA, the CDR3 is TGTGCCAGCAGCCTTAGAGGAAAGGAGACCCAGTACTTC.

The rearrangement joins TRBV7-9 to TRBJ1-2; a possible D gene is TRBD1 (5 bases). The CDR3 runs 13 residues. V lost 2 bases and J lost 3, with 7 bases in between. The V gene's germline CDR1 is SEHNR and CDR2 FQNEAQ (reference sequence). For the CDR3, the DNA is TGTGCCAGCAGCTTAACGGGGGACTATGGCTACACCTTC. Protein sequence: CASSLTGDYGYTF.

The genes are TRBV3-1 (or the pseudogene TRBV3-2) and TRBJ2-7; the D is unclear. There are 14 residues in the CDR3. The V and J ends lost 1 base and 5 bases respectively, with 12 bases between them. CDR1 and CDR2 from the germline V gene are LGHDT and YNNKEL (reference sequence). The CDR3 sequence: CASSQGWSKNEQYF. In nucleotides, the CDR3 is TGTGCCAGCAGCCAAGGTTGGTCTAAAAACGAGCAGTACTTC.